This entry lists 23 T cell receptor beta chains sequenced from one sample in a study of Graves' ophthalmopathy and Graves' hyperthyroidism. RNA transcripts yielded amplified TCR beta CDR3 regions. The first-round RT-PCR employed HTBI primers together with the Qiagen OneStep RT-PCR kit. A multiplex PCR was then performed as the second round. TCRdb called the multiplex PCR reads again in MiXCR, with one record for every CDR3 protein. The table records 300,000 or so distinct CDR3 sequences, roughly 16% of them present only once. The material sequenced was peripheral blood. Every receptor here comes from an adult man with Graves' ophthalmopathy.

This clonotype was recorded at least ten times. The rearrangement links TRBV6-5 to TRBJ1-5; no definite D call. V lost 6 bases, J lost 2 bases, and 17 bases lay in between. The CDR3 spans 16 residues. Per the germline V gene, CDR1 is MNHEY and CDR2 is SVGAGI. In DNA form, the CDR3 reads TGTGCCAGCAGACGCCCCCCCTCATATGGCAATCAGCCCCAGCATTTT. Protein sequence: CASRRPPSYGNQPQHF.

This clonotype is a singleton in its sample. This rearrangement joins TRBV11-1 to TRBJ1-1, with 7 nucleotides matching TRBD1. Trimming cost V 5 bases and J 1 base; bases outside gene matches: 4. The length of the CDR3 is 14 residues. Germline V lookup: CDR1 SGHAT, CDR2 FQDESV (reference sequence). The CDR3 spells CASSEGARNTEAFF. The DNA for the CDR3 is TGTGCCAGCAGCGAGGGGGCGAGGAACACTGAAGCTTTCTTT.

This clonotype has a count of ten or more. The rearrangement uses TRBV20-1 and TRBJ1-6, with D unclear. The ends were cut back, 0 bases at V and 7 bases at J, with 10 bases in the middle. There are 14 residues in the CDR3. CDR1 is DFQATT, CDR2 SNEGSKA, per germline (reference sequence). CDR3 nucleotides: TGCAGTGCTAGAGAAGGCGGGTACAATTCACCCCTCCACTTT. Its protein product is CSAREGGYNSPLHF.

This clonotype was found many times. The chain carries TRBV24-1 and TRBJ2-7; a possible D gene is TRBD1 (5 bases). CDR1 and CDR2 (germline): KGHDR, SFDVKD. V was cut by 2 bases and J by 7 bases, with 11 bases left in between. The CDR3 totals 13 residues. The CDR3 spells CATSDYRTGEQYF. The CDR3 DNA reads TGTGCCACCAGTGATTACAGGACGGGTGAGCAGTACTTC.

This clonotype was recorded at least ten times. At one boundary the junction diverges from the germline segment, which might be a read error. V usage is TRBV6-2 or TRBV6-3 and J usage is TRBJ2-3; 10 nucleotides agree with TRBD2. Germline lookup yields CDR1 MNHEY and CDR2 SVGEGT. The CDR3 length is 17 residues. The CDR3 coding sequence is TGTGCCAGCAGGTACTTAGCGGGAGGACCCAGCACAGATACGCAGTATTTT. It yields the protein CASRYLAGGPSTDTQYF.

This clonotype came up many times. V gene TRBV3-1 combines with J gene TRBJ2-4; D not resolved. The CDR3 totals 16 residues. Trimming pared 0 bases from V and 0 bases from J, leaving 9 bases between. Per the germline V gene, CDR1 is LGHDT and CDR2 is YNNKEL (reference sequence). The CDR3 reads CASSQDSGIAKNIQYF. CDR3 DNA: TGTGCCAGCAGCCAAGACTCAGGAATAGCCAAAAACATTCAGTACTTC.

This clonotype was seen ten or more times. This chain's CDR3 is CASRITSVEEQYF. The DNA for the CDR3 is TGTGCCAGCAGGATCACTAGCGTAGAAGAGCAGTACTTC. The chain links TRBV6-2 or TRBV6-3 to TRBJ2-7, with 7 bases lining up with TRBD2. Trimming removed 6 bases from V and 7 bases from J; junction bases left unmatched: 9. The V gene's germline CDR1 is MNHEY and CDR2 SVGEGT. This CDR3 region has 13 residues.

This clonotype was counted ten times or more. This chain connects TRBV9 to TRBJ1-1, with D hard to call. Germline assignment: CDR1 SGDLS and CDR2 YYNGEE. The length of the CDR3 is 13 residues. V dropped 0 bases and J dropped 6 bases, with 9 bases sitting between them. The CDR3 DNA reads TGTGCCAGCAGCGTAGGTGGCTTGGCTGAAGCTTTCTTT. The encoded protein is CASSVGGLAEAFF.

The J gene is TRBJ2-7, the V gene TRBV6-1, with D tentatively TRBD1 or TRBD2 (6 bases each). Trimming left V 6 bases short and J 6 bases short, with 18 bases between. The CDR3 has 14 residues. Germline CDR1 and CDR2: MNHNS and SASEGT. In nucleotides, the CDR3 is TGTGCCAGCAGCCATAGCTGGGGGGCCGGCGAGCAGTACGTC. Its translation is CASSHSWGAGEQYV.

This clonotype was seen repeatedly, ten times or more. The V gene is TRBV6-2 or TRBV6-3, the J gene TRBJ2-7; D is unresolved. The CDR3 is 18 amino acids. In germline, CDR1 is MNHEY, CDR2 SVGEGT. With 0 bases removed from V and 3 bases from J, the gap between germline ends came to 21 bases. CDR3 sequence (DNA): TGTGCCAGCAGTTACTCGAGTTATAGGTCAGGTCGCTACTACGAGCAGTACTTC. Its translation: CASSYSSYRSGRYYEQYF.

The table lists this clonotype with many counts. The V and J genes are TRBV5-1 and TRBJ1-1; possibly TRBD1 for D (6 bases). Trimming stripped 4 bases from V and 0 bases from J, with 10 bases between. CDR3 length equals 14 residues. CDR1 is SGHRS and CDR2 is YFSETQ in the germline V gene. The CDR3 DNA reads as TGCGCCAGCAGCGCACAGGGTATGAACACTGAAGCTTTCTTT. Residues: CASSAQGMNTEAFF.

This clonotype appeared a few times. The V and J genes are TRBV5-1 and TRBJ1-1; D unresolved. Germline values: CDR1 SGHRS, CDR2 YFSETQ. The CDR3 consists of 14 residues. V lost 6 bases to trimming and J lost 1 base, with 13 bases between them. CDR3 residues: CASKLAPANTEAFF. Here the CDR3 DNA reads TGCGCCAGCAAATTGGCTCCTGCGAACACTGAAGCTTTCTTT. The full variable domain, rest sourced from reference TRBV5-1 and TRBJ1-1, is KAGVTQTPRYLIKTRGQQVTLSCSPISGHRSVSWYQQTPGQGLQFLFEYFSETQRNKGNFPGRFSGRQFSNSRSEMNVSTLELGDSALYLCASKLAPANTEAFFGQGTRLTVV.

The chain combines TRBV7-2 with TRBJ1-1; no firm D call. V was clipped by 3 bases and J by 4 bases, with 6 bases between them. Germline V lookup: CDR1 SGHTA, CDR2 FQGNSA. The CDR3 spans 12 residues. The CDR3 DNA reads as TGTGCCAGCAGCTTCGCTAGCACTGAAGCTTTCTTT. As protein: CASSFASTEAFF.

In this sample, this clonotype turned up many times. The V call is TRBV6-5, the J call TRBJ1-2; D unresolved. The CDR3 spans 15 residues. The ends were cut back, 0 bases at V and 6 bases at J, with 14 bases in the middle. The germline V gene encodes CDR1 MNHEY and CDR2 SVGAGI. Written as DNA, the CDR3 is TGTGCCAGCAGTTACTCGAACCCCTTAGACAATGGCTACACCTTC. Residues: CASSYSNPLDNGYTF.

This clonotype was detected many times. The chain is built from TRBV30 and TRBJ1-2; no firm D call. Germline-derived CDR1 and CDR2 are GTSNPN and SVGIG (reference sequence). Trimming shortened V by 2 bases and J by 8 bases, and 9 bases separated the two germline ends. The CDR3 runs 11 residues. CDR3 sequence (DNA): TGTGCCTGGAGTCTAAGAATGGGCTACACCTTC. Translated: CAWSLRMGYTF.

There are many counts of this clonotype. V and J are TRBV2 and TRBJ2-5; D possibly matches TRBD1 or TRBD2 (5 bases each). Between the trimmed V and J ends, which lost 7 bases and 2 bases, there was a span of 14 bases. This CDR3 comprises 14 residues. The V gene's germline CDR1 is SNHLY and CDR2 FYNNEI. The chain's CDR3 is CASKGTLIQETQYF. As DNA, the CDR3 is TGTGCCAGCAAGGGGACCCTGATACAAGAGACCCAGTACTTC.

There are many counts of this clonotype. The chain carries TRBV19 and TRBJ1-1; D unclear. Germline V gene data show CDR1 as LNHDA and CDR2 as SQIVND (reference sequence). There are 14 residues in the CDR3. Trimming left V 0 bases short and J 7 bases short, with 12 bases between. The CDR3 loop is CASSIDAFAGEAFF. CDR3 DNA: TGTGCCAGTAGTATAGATGCTTTTGCGGGTGAAGCTTTCTTT.

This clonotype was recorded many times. CDR3 loop: CASSLGRGGAETQYF. CDR3 coding DNA: TGTGCCAGCAGCTTAGGGCGGGGGGGCGCAGAGACCCAGTACTTC. The chain has TRBV7-3 and TRBJ2-5; 9 positions agree with TRBD2. With V trimmed by 2 bases and J by 4 bases, 5 bases remained unmatched. The germline V gene has CDR1 SGHTA and CDR2 FQGTGA. The CDR3 extends over 15 amino acids.

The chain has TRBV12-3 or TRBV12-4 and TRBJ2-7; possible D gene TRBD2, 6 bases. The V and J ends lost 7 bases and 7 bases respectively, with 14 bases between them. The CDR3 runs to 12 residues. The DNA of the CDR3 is TGTGCCAGCACCTGGAGGGCCGGGGAGCAGTACTTC. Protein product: CASTWRAGEQYF.

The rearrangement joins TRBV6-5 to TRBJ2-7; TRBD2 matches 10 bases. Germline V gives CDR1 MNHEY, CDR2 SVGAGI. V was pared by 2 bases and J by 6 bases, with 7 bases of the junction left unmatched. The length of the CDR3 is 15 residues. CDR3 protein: CASSYVAGGVGEQYF. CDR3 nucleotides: TGTGCCAGCAGTTACGTAGCGGGAGGAGTAGGCGAGCAGTACTTC.

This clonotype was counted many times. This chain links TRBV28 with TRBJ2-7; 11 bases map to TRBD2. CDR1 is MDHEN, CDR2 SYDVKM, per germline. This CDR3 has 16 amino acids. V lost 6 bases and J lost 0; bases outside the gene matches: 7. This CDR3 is CASRSYGTSGSYEQYF. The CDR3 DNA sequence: TGTGCCAGCAGGAGTTACGGGACTAGCGGCTCCTACGAGCAGTACTTC. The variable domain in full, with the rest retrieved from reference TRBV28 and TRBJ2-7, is DVKVTQSSRYLVKRTGEKVFLECVQDMDHENMFWYRQDPGLGLRLIYFSYDVKMKEKGDIPEGYSVSREKKERFSLILESASTNQTSMYLCASRSYGTSGSYEQYFGPGTRLTVT.

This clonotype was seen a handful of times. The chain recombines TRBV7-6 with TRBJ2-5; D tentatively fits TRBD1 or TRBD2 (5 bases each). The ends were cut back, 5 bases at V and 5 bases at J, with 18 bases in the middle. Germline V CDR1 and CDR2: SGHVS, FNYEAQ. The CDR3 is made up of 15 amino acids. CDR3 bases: TGTGCCAGCAGCCACAATGAGTTATGGGGGGAGACCCAGTACTTC. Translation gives CASSHNELWGETQYF.

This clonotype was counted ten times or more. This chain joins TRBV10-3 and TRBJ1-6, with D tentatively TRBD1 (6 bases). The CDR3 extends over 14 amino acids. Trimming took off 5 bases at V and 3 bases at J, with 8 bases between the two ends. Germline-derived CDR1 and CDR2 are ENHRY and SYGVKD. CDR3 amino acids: CAISTGNYNSPLHF. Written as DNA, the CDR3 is TGTGCCATCAGTACAGGGAACTATAATTCACCCCTCCACTTT.